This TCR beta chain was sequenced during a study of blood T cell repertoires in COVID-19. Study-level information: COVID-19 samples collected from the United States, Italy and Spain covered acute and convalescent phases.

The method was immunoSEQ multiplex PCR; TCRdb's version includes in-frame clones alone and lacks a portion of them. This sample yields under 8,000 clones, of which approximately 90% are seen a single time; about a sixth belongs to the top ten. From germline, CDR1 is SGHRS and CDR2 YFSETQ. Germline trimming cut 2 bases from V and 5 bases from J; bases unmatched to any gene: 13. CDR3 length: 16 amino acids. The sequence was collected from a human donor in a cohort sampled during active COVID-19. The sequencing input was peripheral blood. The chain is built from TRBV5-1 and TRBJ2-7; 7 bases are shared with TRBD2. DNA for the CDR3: TGCGCCAGCAGCTTAGTACCCAGCGGGGTCGGCCACGAGCAGTACTTC. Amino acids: CASSLVPSGVGHEQYF.